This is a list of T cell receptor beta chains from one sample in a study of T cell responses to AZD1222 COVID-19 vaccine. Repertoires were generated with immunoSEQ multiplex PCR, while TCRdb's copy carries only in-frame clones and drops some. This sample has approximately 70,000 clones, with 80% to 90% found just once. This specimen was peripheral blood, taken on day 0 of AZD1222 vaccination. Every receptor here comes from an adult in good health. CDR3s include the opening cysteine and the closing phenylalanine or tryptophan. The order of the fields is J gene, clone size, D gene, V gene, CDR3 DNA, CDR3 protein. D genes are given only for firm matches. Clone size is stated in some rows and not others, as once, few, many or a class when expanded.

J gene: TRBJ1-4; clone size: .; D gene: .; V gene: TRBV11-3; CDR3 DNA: TGTGCCAGCAGCTTGAGGGGGGGCCGGGGTAATGAAAAACTGTTTTTT; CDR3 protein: CASSLRGGRGNEKLFF
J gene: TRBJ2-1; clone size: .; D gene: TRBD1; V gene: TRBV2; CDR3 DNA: TGTGCCAGCAGGGCCCCTATGACAGGGGTCGGGGACAATGAGCAGTTCTTC; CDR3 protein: CASRAPMTGVGDNEQFF
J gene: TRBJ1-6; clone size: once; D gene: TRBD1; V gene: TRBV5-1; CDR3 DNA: TGCGCCAGCAGCTTGGCAGACAGGGATAATTCACCCCTCCACTTT; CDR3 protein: CASSLADRDNSPLHF
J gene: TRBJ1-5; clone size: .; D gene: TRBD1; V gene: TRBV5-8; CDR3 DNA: TGTGCCAGCAGTTTTGCAGGGGGCGCGGACCAGCCCCAGCATTTT; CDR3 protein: CASSFAGGADQPQHF
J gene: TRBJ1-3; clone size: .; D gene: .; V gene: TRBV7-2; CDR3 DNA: TGTGCCAGCAGCTTCATAGGGGCCTCTGGAAACACCATATATTTT; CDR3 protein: CASSFIGASGNTIYF
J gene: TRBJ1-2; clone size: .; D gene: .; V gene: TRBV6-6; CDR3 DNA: TGTGCCGCGACCTCGGGACTCTCAAACTATGGCTACACCTTC; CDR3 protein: CAATSGLSNYGYTF
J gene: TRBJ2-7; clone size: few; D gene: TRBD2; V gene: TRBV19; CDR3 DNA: TGTGCCAGTAGTGAAGTGGGGGGGAACGAGCAGTACTTC; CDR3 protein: CASSEVGGNEQYF
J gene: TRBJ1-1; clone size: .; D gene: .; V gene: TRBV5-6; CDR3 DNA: TGTGCCAGCAGCCCCGGGGCAGGGTTGTGGAACACTGAAGCTTTCTTT; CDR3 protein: CASSPGAGLWNTEAFF
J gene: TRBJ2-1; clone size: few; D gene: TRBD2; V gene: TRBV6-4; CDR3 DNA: TGTGCCAGCAGTGACTCTAGCGGGGGGGCCAATGAGCAGTTCTTC; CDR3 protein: CASSDSSGGANEQFF
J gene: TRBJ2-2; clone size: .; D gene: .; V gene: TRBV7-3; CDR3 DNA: TGTGCCAGCAGCTTAACGAGGGTAGGGAACACCGGGGAGCTGTTTTTT; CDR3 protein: CASSLTRVGNTGELFF
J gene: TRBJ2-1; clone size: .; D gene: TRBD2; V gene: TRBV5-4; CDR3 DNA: TGTGCCAGCAGCCGTCTCGGGCTAGCGGGGGAGTACAATGAGCAGTTCTTC; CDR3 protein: CASSRLGLAGEYNEQFF
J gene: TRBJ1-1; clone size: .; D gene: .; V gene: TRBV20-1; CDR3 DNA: TGCAGTGCTAGTGGTACAGGGAACACTGAAGCTTTCTTT; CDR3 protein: CSASGTGNTEAFF
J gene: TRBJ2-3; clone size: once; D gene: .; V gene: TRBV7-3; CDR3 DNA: TGTGCCAGCAGCTTGAGTGGGTGGAGGGATACGCAGTATTTT; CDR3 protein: CASSLSGWRDTQYF
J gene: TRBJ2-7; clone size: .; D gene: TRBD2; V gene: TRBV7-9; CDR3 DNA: TGTGCCAGCGAAGGGGCTAGCGGAGACTGGGGGGGTCCCTACGAGCAGTACTTC; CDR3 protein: CASEGASGDWGGPYEQYF
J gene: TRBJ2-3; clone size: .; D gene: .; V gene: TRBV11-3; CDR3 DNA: TGTGCCAGCAGCTTGAGCAGGAGCACAGATACGCAGTATTTT; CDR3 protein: CASSLSRSTDTQYF
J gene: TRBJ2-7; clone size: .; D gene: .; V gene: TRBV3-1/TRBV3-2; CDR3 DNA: TGTGCCAGCAGCCAAGATGTCTCCTACGAGCAGTACTTC; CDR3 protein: CASSQDVSYEQYF
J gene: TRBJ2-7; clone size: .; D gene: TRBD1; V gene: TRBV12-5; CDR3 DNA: TGTGCTAGTGGTTTGCCCTACAGGGGCACCTACGAGCAGTACTTC; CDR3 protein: CASGLPYRGTYEQYF
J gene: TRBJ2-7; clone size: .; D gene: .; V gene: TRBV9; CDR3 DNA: TGTGCCAGCAGCACTAGACAGCACTCCTACGAGCAGTACTTC; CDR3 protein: CASSTRQHSYEQYF